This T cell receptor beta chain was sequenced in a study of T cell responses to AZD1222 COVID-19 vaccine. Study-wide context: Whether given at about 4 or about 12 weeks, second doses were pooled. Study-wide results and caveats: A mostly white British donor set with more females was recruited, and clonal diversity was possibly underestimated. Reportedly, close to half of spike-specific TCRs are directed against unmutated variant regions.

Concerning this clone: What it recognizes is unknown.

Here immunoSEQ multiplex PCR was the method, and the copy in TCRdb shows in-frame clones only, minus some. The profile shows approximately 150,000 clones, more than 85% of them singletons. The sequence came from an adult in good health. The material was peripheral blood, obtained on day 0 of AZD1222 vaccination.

The CDR3: CASSPRFLTSYEQYF. CDR3 sequence (DNA): TGTGCCAGTTCACCCAGGTTTCTAACCTCCTACGAGCAGTACTTC. The chain carries TRBV19 and TRBJ2-7; no clear D gene. Germline V gives CDR1 LNHDA, CDR2 SQIVND (reference sequence). Trimming removed 8 bases at V and 0 bases at J, with 17 bases between. The length of the CDR3 is 15 residues.